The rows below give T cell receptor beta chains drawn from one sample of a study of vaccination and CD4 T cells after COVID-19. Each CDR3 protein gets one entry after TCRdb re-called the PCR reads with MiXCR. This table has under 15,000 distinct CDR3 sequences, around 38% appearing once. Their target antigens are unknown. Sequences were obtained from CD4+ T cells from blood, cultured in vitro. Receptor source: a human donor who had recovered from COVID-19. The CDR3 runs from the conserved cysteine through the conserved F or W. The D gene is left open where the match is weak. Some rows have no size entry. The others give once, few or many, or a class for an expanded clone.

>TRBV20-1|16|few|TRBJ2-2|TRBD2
CSARGGGLALTGELFF
TGCAGTGCTAGAGGGGGTGGACTAGCGTTGACCGGGGAGCTGTTTTTT
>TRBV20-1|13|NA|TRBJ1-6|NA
CSARVELNSPLHF
TGCAGTGCTAGAGTGGAGCTTAATTCACCCCTCCACTTT
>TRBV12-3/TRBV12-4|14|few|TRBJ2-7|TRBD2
CASTLSGSLYEQYF
TGTGCCAGCACCCTTAGCGGGAGTCTATACGAGCAGTACTTC
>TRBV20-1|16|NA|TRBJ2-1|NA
CSARGIDSPLRDEQFF
TGCAGTGCTAGAGGGATAGACTCTCCTTTGCGCGATGAGCAGTTCTTC
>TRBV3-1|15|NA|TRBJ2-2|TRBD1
CASSVPGQYAGELFF
TGTGCCAGCAGCGTCCCGGGACAGTACGCCGGGGAGCTGTTTTTT
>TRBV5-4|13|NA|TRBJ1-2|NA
CASSRARGYGYTF
TGTGCCAGCAGCCGGGCTCGGGGGTATGGCTACACCTTC
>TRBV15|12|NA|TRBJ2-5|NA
CATSRDFGTQYF
TGTGCCACCAGCAGAGATTTCGGGACCCAGTACTTC
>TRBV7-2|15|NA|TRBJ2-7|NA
CASSLIWEASYDQYF
TGTGCCAGCAGCTTAATCTGGGAGGCCTCCTACGATCAGTACTTC
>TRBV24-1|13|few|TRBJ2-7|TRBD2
CATSEGTTYEQYF
TGTGCCACCAGTGAGGGGACTACCTACGAGCAGTACTTC
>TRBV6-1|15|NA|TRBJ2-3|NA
CASRGPAWQRDTQYF
TGTGCCAGCAGGGGACCCGCATGGCAGCGGGATACGCAGTATTTT
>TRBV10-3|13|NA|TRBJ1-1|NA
CAAQGRAYTEAFF
TGTGCCGCTCAGGGCAGGGCGTACACTGAAGCTTTCTTT
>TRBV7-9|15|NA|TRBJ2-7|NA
CASSSQGGIGNEQYF
TGTGCCAGCAGCTCGCAGGGGGGAATTGGCAACGAGCAGTACTTC
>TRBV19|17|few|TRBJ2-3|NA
CASSRDKGGLTTDTQYF
TGTGCCAGTAGTAGGGATAAGGGCGGACTTACCACAGATACGCAGTATTTT
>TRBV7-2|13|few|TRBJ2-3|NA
CASSSSERDTQYF
TGTGCCAGCAGCTCCTCGGAGCGGGATACGCAGTATTTT
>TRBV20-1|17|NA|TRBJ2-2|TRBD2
CSARVNSGDLNTGELFF
TGCAGTGCTAGAGTTAATAGCGGGGACTTGAACACCGGGGAGCTGTTTTTT
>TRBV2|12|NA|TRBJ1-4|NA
CASRESGWQLFF
TGTGCCAGCAGGGAGTCCGGTTGGCAACTGTTTTTT
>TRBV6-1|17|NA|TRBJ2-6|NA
CASSLGRGSSGANVLTF
TGTGCCAGCAGCCTGGGACGGGGAAGCTCTGGGGCCAACGTCCTGACTTTC
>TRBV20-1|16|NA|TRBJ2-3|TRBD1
CSARHRGVGGTDTQYF
TGCAGTGCTAGACACAGGGGGGTGGGTGGCACAGATACGCAGTATTTT
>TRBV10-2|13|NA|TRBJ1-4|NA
CATRDRTNEKLFF
TGCGCCACCCGCGACAGGACTAATGAAAAACTGTTTTTT
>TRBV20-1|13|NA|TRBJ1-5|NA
CSASDGSNQPQHF
TGCAGTGCCTCGGACGGTAGCAATCAGCCCCAGCATTTT
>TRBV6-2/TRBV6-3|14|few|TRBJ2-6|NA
CASIRQSGANVLTF
TGTGCCAGCATCCGGCAGTCTGGGGCCAACGTCCTGACTTTC
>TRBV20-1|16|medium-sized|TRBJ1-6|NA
CSASEPRGSYNSPLHF
TGCAGTGCTAGTGAGCCCAGAGGCTCCTATAATTCACCCCTCCACTTT
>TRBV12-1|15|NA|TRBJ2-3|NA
CASSFYGKHSDTQYF
TGTGCCAGCAGCTTTTACGGGAAACACTCAGATACGCAGTATTTT
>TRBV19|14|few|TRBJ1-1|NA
CASSIEWAAREAFF
TGTGCCAGTAGTATAGAATGGGCAGCACGTGAAGCTTTCTTT
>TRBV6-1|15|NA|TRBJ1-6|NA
CASSGSGLINSPLHF
TGTGCCAGCAGTGGGTCCGGGTTGATCAATTCACCCCTCCACTTT
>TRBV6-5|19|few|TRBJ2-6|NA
CASSYSKGLRGSGANVLTF
TGTGCCAGCAGTTACTCGAAAGGGTTGAGGGGCTCTGGGGCCAACGTCCTGACTTTC
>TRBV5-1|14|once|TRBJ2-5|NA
CASSLGGRVETQYF
TGCGCCAGCAGCTTGGGGGGACGTGTGGAGACCCAGTACTTC
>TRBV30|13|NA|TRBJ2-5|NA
CAWSAGTQETQYF
TGTGCCTGGAGTGCCGGGACACAAGAGACCCAGTACTTC
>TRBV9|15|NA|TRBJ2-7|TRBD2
CASSPRAAGVYEQYF
TGTGCCAGCAGCCCCCGAGCAGCGGGGGTCTACGAGCAGTACTTC
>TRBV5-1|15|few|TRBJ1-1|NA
CASSLERAGHTEAFF
TGCGCCAGCAGCTTGGAGAGGGCGGGACACACTGAAGCTTTCTTT
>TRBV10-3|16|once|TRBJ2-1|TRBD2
CAISESLAGRYNEQFF
TGTGCCATCAGTGAATCGCTAGCGGGACGCTACAATGAGCAGTTCTTC
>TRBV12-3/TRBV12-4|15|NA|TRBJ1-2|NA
CASSFLRATNYGYTF
TGTGCCAGCAGTTTTCTGAGGGCTACTAACTATGGCTACACCTTC
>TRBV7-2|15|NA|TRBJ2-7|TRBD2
CASSPSRLAVWEQYF
TGTGCCAGCAGCCCCAGCAGACTAGCTGTCTGGGAGCAGTACTTC
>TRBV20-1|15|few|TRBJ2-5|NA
CSAIDQQGPKETQYF
TGCAGTGCCATTGATCAGCAGGGGCCCAAAGAGACCCAGTACTTC
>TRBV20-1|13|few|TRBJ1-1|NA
CSARTRPNTEAFF
TGCAGTGCTAGAACCCGGCCGAACACTGAAGCTTTCTTT
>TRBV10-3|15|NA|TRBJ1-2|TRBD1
CAISPEDRGLGGYTF
TGTGCCATCAGCCCCGAGGACAGGGGGTTGGGTGGCTACACCTTC
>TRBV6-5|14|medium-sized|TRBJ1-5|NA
CASSYSGGVQPQHF
TGTGCCAGCAGTTACTCGGGAGGGGTCCAGCCCCAGCATTTT
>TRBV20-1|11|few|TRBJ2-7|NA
CSASGPYEQYF
TGCAGTGCTAGTGGACCCTACGAGCAGTACTTC